This T cell receptor (beta chain) derives from a study of molecular identifiers for immune sequencing clone quantification. Study results and limitations: Detecting spiked Jurkat TCR RNA from one cell among about a million naive cells was reportedly possible.

Regarding this clonotype: The antigen remains undetermined.

TCRdb fed the PCR reads into MiXCR, producing one record per CDR3 protein. Among about 640,000 distinct CDR3 sequences listed, 15% to 20% were seen once. This TCR derives from a human donor in good health. Some libraries in this study had Jurkat cell RNA spiked in. Specimen: naive CD8+ T cells from blood, with Jurkat cell RNA spiked in. Subset defined: FACS-sorted CD8+CD4-CCR7+CD45RA+ naive T cells.

Here the CDR3 DNA reads TGTGCCGGCAGCTTGGTTCAGGGATGGACTGAAGCTTTCTTT. It encodes CAGSLVQGWTEAFF. The chain couples TRBV5-3 to TRBJ1-1; the D gene is possibly TRBD1 (5 bases). TRBV5-3 is filed as an ORF, its function uncertain. The CDR3 length is 14 residues. Trimming left V 10 bases short and J 5 bases short, with 21 bases between.